The entry below gives a single T cell receptor beta chain sequence along with its context. Its antigen target is currently unknown. Per-base quality was not reported, and no clone a single base away is much larger than it. This sample is part of a study of graft-versus-host responses after intestinal transplantation (dated by TCRdb to about 2021). General notes on the study: Recipients received multivisceral, liver-intestinal, or isolated intestinal transplants. To identify alloreactive clones, pre-transplant mixed lymphocyte reaction products were sequenced and compared with unstimulated pre-transplant donor and recipient T cells. The cohort enrolled about two dozen intestinal transplant recipients, one of whom was a retransplant, and a few patients without pretransplant specimens were excluded. Samples from a few later patients were sequenced in-house on an Illumina MiSeq with MiXCR processing rather than by the commercial service. Every recipient was given anti-thymocyte globulin induction, followed by roughly 3 years of maintenance tacrolimus and steroids. After intestinal transplantation, graft-versus-host and host-versus-graft alloreactive T cell clones were followed in the graft, circulation and bone marrow using bulk TCR-beta CDR3 sequencing. A peak of at least 4% donor T cells among recipient peripheral blood mononuclear cells was the definition used for donor T cell macrochimerism.

The library was prepared using the immunoSEQ multiplex PCR assay. For most patients, genomic DNA was isolated with the Qiagen DNeasy Blood and Tissue Kit and sent frozen to Adaptive Biotechnologies for TCR sequencing. High-throughput TCR-beta CDR3 sequencing of genomic DNA from most patients was performed by Adaptive Biotechnologies. Per the authors' processing: Adaptive's ImmunoSEQ software was the source of the TCR sequencing data for 18 patients, while a few other patients were processed with MiXCR and VDJtools. CD4 versus CD8 sorting errors were corrected by removing sequences found in both subsets at a frequency ratio below 5:1. CDR3 nucleotide sequences shared between donor and recipient were removed because the origin of such sequences could not be assigned. To count as alloreactive, a clone needed at least 2-fold expansion over unstimulated cells and a minimum CFSE-low frequency of 0.002% (template counts) or 0.001% (read counts). Mappable clones were those detected in sequenced pre-transplant spleen, lymph node, or MLR CFSE-low populations of the donor or recipient. Cumulative frequency of alloreactive clones was calculated as a percentage of all sequences weighted by copy number. TCRdb stores this immuneACCESS table with in-frame sequences only. Part of the clones is absent; in the studies checked, under half of the shortfall reflects unresolved V genes, and no reason is known for the rest. V, J and clone size are those of that table, while D and trimming were read from the DNA. This sample has roughly 90,000 clones in its table, and around 90% of those were observed once. The ten largest clones take up roughly 6% of the sample.

Results and caveats for the whole study, not just this receptor: GvH clones were detected in recipient bone marrow, and some of these GvH clones were observed earlier in ileal mucosa or blood, consistent with an intestinal mucosal origin. Patients with donor T cell macrochimerism had high GvH to HvG T cell clonal ratios in their allografts. Peak levels of circulating GvH clones were associated with declines in HvG clones early after transplant. The conclusions were limited by the relatively low number and heterogeneity of the intestinal transplant patients.

From the cysteine up to the phenylalanine, the CDR3 has a length of 13 residues. Here the CDR3 DNA is all that survives: 39 bases in frame from base 1. V loses 3 bases, J loses 4 bases, and the germline ends lie 10 bases apart. The germline V gene sets CDR1 to SGDLS and CDR2 to YYNGEE. In light of the paper, this sample's time point label describes: cells obtained before transplantation from donor or recipient. CD3+CD4+ and CD3+CD8+ populations were FACS-sorted from unstimulated pre-transplant donor and recipient cells taken from spleen or lymph nodes. This TCR derives from a human donor who received an intestinal transplant. The sample was unstimulated CD8+ T cells sorted from spleen or lymph node cells, taken before intestinal transplant. The rearranged segments are TRBV9 and TRBJ2-5; the D segment cannot be called with confidence. CDR3 reads: CASSGGFVETQYF. The sequenced DNA is TGTGCCAGCAGCGGGGGTTTCGTAGAGACCCAGTACTTC.